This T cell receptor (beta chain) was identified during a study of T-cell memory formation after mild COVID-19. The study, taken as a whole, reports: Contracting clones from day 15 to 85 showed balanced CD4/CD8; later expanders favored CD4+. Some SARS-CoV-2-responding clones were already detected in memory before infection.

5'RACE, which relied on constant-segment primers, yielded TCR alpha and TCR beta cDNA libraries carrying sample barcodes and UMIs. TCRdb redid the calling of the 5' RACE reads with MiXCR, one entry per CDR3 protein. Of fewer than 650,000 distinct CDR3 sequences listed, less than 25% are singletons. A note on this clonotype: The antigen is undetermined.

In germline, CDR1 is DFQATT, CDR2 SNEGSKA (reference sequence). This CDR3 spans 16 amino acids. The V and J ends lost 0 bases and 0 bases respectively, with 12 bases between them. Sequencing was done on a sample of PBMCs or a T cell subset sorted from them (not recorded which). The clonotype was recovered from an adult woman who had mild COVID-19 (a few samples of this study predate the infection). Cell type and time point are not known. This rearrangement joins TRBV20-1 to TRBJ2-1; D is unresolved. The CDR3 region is CSARDGWRRSYNEQFF. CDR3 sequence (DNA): TGCAGTGCTAGAGATGGTTGGCGGCGCTCCTACAATGAGCAGTTCTTC.